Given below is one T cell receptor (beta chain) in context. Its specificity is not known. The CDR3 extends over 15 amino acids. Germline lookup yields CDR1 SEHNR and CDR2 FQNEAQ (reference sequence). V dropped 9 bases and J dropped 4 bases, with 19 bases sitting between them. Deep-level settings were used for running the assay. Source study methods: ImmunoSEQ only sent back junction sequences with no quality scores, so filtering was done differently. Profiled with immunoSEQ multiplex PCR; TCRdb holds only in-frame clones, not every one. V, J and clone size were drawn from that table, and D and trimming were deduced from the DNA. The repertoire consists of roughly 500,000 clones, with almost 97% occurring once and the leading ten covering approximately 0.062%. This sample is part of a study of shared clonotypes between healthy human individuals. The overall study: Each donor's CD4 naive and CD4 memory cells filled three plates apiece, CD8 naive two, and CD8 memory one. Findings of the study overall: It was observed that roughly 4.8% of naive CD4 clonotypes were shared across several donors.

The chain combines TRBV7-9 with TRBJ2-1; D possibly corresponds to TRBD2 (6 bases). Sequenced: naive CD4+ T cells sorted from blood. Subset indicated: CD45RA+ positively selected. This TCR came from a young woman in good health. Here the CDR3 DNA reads TGTGCCAGTCCCCTCAGGGTAGCGGAATACAATGAGCAGTTCTTC. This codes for CASPLRVAEYNEQFF.